The text below deals with one T cell receptor (beta chain). This specimen comes from a study of blood T cell repertoires in COVID-19. Study in general: T cells, B-cell-depleted T cells, or PBMCs provided the cDNA or gDNA that served as material.

Authors' processing steps: Estimation of nucleated cell counts was performed using reference gene primer amplification. Generated by immunoSEQ multiplex PCR, the TCRdb table keeps only in-frame clones and is missing some. The D gene and trimming were derived from the DNA, and the V and J assignments and clone size from that table. Seen here are approximately 190,000 clones, roughly four fifths observed once, and the top ten hold 4% to 6%. The CDR3 is 18 residues long. Losses at the gene ends were 3 bases for V and 1 base for J; bases not matched to a gene: 12. CDR1 SGHRS and CDR2 YFSETQ come from the germline V gene.

The chain combines TRBV5-1 with TRBJ2-3; 9 bases map to TRBD2. The sample comprised peripheral blood. The TCR originated in a woman in her 70s with active or convalescent COVID-19. CDR3 nucleotide sequence: TGCGCCAGCAGCTCCCAGGCGGCAGCGGGAGGCGGCACAGATACGCAGTATTTT. Amino acids: CASSSQAAAGGGTDTQYF.